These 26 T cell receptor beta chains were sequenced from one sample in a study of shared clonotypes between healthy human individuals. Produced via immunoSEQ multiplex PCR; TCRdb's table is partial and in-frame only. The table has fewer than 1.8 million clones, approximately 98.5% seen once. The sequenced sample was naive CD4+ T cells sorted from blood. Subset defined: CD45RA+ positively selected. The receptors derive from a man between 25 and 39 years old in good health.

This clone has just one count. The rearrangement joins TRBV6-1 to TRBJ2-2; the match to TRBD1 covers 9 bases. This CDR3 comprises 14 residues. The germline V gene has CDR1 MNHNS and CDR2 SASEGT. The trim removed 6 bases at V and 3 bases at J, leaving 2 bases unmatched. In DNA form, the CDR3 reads TGTGCCAGCAGACAGGGGGCGGACACCGGGGAGCTGTTTTTT. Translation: CASRQGADTGELFF.

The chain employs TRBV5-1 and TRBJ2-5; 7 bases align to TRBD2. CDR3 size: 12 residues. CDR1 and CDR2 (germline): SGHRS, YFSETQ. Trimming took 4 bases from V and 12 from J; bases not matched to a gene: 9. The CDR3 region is CASSTPGGGEYF. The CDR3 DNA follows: TGCGCCAGCAGCACCCCCGGGGGAGGGGAGTACTTC.

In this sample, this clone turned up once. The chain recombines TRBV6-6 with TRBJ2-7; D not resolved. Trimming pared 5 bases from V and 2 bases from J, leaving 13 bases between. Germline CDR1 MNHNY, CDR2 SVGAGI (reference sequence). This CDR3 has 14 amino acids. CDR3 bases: TGTGCCAGCAGTCCACACGGGCTAGCCTACGAGCAGTACTTC. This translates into CASSPHGLAYEQYF.

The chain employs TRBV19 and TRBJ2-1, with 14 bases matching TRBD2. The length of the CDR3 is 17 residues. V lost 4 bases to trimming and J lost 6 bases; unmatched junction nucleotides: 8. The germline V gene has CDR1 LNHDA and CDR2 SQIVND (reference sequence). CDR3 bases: TGTGCCAGTAGTACGGGACTAGCGGGAGTAAAAGCCAATGAGCAGTTCTTC. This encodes CASSTGLAGVKANEQFF.

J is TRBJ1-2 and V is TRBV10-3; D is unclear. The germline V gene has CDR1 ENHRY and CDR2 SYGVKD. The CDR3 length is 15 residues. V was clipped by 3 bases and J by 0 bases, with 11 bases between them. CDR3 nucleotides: TGTGCCATCAGTGATTTTACCGAAGCTAACTATGGCTACACCTTC. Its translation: CAISDFTEANYGYTF.

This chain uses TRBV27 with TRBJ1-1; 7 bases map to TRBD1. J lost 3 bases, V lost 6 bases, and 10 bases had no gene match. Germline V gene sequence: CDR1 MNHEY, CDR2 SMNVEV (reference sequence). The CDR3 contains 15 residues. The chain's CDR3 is CASRRQGGEHTEAFF. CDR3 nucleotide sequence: TGTGCCAGCAGGAGACAGGGAGGTGAGCACACTGAAGCTTTCTTT.

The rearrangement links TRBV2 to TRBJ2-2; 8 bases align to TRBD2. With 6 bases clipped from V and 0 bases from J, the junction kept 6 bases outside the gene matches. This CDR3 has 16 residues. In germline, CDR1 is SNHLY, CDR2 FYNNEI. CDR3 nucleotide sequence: TGTGCCAGCAGCCTGACTAGCGTTGCGAACACCGGGGAGCTGTTTTTT. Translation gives CASSLTSVANTGELFF.

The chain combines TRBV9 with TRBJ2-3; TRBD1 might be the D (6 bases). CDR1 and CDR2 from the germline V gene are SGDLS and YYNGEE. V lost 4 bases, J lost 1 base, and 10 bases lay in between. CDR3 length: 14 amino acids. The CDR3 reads CASSKGQGTDTQYF. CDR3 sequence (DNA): TGTGCCAGCAGCAAGGGACAAGGCACAGATACGCAGTATTTT.

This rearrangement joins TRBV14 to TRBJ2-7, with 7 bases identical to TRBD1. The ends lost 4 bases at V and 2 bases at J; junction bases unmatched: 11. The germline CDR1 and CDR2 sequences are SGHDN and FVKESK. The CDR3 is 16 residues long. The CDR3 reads CASSRYLGQPTYEQYF. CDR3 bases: TGTGCCAGCAGCCGCTACCTGGGACAGCCCACCTACGAGCAGTACTTC.

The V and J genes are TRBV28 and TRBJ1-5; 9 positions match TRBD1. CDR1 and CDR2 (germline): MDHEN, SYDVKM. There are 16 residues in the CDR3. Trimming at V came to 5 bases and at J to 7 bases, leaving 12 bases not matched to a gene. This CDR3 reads CASSISGTGTEQPQHF. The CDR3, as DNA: TGTGCCAGCAGTATCTCCGGGACAGGGACGGAACAGCCCCAGCATTTT.

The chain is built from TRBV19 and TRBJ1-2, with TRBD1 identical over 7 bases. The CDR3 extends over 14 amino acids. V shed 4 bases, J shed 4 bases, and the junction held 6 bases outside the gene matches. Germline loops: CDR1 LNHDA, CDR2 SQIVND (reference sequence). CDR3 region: CASSNTGATYGYTF. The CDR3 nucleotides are TGTGCCAGTAGTAACACAGGGGCGACCTATGGCTACACCTTC. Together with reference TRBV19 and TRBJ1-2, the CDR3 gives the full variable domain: DGGITQSPKYLFRKEGQNVTLSCEQNLNHDAMYWYRQDPGQGLRLIYYSQIVNDFQKGDIAEGYSVSREKKESFPLTVTSAQKNPTAFYLCASSNTGATYGYTFGSGTRLTVV.

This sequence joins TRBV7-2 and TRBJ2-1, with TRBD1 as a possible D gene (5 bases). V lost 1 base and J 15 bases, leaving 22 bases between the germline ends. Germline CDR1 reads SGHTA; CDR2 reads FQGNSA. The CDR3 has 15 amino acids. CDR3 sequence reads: CASSLVSTATTQGFF. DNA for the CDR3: TGTGCCAGCAGCTTAGTTTCTACAGCTACCACCCAGGGGTTCTTC.

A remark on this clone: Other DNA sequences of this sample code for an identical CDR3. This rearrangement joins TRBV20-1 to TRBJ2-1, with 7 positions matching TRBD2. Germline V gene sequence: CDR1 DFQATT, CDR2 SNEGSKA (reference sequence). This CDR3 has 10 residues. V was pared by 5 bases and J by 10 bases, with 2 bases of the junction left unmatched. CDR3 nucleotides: TGCAGTGCTTCGCGGGGGGAGCAGTTCTTC. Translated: CSASRGEQFF.

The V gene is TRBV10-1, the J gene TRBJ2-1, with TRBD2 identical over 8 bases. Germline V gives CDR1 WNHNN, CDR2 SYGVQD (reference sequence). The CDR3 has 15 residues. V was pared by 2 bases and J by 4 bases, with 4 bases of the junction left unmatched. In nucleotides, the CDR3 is TGCGCCAGCAGTGAGGCTAGCGGGCATTACAATGAGCAGTTCTTC. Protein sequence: CASSEASGHYNEQFF.

Written as DNA, the CDR3 is TGTGCCAGCAAGGGGGGTGGCTCCTACGAGCAGTACTTC. Translating gives CASKGGGSYEQYF. The chain links TRBV27 to TRBJ2-7; D may match TRBD1 or TRBD2 (6 bases each). CDR3 length equals 13 residues. Deletions cut 7 bases from V and 0 bases from J, with 10 bases between. The germline V gene encodes CDR1 MNHEY and CDR2 SMNVEV (reference sequence).

The CDR3 coding sequence is TGTGCCAGCTCACCGCCTGGGGGGGGCTTTTACAATGAGCAGTTCTTC. It is translated as CASSPPGGGFYNEQFF. The rearrangement links TRBV18 to TRBJ2-1, with D possibly matching TRBD2 (7 bases). The CDR3 totals 16 residues. Germline CDR1 is KGHSH and CDR2 is LQKENI. V lost 3 bases and J 4 bases, leaving 16 bases between the germline ends.

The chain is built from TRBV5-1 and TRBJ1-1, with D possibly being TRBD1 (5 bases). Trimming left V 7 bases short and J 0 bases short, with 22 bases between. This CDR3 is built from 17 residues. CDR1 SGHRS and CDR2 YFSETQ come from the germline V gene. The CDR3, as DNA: TGCGCCAGCGGCCGGGGGATCAGGGACGATATGAACACTGAAGCTTTCTTT. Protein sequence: CASGRGIRDDMNTEAFF.

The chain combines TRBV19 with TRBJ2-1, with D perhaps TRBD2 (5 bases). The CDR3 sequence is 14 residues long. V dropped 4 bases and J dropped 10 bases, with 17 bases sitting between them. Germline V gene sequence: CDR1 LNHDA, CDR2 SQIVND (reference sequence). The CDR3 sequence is CASSNPGEGWEQFF. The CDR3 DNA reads TGTGCCAGTAGTAACCCCGGGGAAGGATGGGAGCAGTTCTTC.

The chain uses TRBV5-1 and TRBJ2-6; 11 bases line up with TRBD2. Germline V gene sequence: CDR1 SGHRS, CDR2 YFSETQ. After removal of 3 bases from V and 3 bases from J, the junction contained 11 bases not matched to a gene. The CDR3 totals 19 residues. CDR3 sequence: CASSYGRSGRAFGANVLTF. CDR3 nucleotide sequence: TGCGCCAGCAGCTATGGTCGTAGCGGGAGGGCCTTTGGGGCCAACGTCCTGACTTTC.

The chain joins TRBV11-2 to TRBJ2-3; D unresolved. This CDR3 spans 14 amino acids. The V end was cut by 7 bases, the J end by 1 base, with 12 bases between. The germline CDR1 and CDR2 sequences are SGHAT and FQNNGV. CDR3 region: CASTLGVGTDTQYF. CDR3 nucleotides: TGTGCCAGCACCCTCGGCGTAGGCACAGATACGCAGTATTTT. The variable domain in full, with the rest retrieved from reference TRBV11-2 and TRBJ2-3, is EAGVAQSPRYKIIEKRQSVAFWCNPISGHATLYWYQQILGQGPKLLIQFQNNGVVDDSQLPKDRFSAERLKGVDSTLKIQPAKLEDSAVYLCASTLGVGTDTQYFGPGTRLTVL.

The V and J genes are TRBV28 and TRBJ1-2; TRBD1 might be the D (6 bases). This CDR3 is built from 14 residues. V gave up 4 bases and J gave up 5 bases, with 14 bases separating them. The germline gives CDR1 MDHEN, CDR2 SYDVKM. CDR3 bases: TGTGCCAGCAGTTCAAACAGGGTAGCGTATGGCTACACCTTC. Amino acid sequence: CASSSNRVAYGYTF.

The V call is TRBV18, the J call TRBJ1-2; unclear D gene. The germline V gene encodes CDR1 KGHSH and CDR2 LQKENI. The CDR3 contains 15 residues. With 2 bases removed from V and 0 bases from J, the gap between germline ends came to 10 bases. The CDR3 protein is CASSPGPITNYGYTF. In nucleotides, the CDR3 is TGTGCCAGCTCACCAGGGCCAATCACTAACTATGGCTACACCTTC.

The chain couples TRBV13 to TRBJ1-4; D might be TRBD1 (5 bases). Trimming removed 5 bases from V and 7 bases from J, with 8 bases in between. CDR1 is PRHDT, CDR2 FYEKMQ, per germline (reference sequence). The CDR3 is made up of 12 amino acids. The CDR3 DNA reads TGTGCCAGCAGCCCGGGGGGTGAAAAACTGTTTTTT. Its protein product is CASSPGGEKLFF.

This chain's CDR3 is CASSLVGSLYEQYF. Here the CDR3 DNA reads TGTGCCAGCAGCTTGGTAGGGAGCCTCTACGAGCAGTACTTC. The chain uses TRBV7-2 and TRBJ2-7; tentatively, D is TRBD2 (5 bases). Per germline, CDR1 SGHTA and CDR2 FQGNSA. V was cut by 3 bases and J by 3 bases, with 12 bases left in between. CDR3 size: 14 residues.

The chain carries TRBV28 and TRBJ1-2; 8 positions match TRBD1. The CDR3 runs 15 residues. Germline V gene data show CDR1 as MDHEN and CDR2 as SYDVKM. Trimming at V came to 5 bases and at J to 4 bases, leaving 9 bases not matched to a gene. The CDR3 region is CASSPGDRPFYGYTF. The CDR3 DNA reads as TGTGCCAGCAGTCCAGGGGACAGGCCATTCTATGGCTACACCTTC.

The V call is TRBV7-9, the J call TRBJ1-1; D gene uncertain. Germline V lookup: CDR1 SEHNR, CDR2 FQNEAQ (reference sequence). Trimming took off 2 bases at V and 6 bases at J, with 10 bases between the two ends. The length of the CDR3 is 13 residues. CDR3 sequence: CASSLRPGSEAFF. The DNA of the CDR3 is TGTGCCAGCAGCTTAAGGCCGGGCTCTGAAGCTTTCTTT.